A single sample is the source of the 16 T cell receptor beta chains below, sequenced in a study of T cells after yellow fever vaccination. TCRdb re-analysed the 5' RACE reads in MiXCR, keeping a single row per CDR3 protein. The sample lists around 310,000 distinct CDR3 sequences; 3.5% to 4.5% were seen once. The material was PBMCs, obtained 15 days after the yellow fever booster vaccination. These receptors came from a man in his late teens or twenties who received the YFV17D yellow fever vaccine.

The chain carries TRBV5-1 and TRBJ2-3, with TRBD2 identical over 14 bases. V shed 5 bases and J 1 base; nucleotides not matched to a gene: 6. The length of the CDR3 is 17 residues. Germline V gene sequence: CDR1 SGHRS, CDR2 YFSETQ. This CDR3 reads CASSQGLAGARTDTQYF. CDR3 bases: TGCGCCAGCAGTCAGGGACTAGCGGGGGCCCGCACAGATACGCAGTATTTT.

The V call is TRBV7-2, the J call TRBJ2-1, with D unclear. Germline V gene data show CDR1 as SGHTA and CDR2 as FQGNSA. The CDR3 is 13 amino acids. Trimming removed 7 bases from V and 6 bases from J, with 13 bases in between. The CDR3 sequence is CASTTLTSNEQFF. CDR3 sequence (DNA): TGTGCCAGCACCACATTGACCAGCAATGAGCAGTTCTTC.

This clonotype was detected only a few times. The genes are TRBV4-2 and TRBJ2-6; D uncertain. This CDR3 comprises 15 residues. Germline V gene lookup returns CDR1 LGHNA and CDR2 YNFKEQ. The V and J ends lost 4 bases and 3 bases respectively, with 10 bases between them. This CDR3 reads CASSRSLIGANVLTF. The DNA of the CDR3 is TGTGCCAGCAGCCGGTCGTTGATTGGGGCCAACGTCCTGACTTTC.

In its sample, this clonotype was seen many times. The V and J genes are TRBV6-6 and TRBJ2-5; TRBD2 matches at 7 bases. The germline V gene encodes CDR1 MNHNY and CDR2 SVGAGI (reference sequence). V gave up 0 bases and J gave up 2 bases; unmatched junction bases: 6. CDR3 size: 16 residues. The CDR3 DNA follows: TGTGCCAGCAGTTACTCAGGGACTACCGGACAAGAGACCCAGTACTTC. It yields the protein CASSYSGTTGQETQYF.

The V call is TRBV3-2, the J call TRBJ1-3. TRBV3-2 is a listed pseudogene. This CDR3 has 17 residues. As DNA, the CDR3 is TGTGCCACCGACTGTTTTGGGGAGGACCCCTCTGGAAACACCATATATTTT. As protein: CATDCFGEDPSGNTIYF.

In its sample, this clonotype was seen many times. The junction differs from germline at one of its ends, possibly a read error. The chain combines TRBV29-1 with TRBJ2-1; 11 nucleotides agree with TRBD2. Germline CDR1 is SQVTM and CDR2 is ANQGSEA. The CDR3 is made up of 11 amino acids. Written as DNA, the CDR3 is TGCAGCGTGGCTAGCGGGGGGTCCCTCCTCTTC. This encodes CSVASGGSLLF.

This clonotype was observed many times. CDR3 region: CASSLTGGVEKLFF. For the CDR3, the DNA is TGTGCCAGCAGCCTGACAGGGGGCGTTGAAAAACTGTTTTTT. The chain is built from TRBV7-2 and TRBJ1-4; 10 bases align to TRBD1. The germline V gene encodes CDR1 SGHTA and CDR2 FQGNSA. V dropped 5 bases and J dropped 7; count of bases not matched to a gene: 4. The CDR3 covers 14 residues.

This clonotype showed up many times. The rearrangement links TRBV27 to TRBJ1-2; 9 nucleotides align to TRBD1. Germline V gives CDR1 MNHEY, CDR2 SMNVEV (reference sequence). CDR3 size: 16 residues. V was clipped by 4 bases and J by 4 bases; unmatched bases: 10. The CDR3 DNA sequence: TGTGCCAGCAGTTCTTACCGGGACAGGGCCACCTATGGCTACACCTTC. Encoded protein: CASSSYRDRATYGYTF.

This clonotype was seen ten or more times. V usage is TRBV12-3 or TRBV12-4 and J usage is TRBJ2-1, with a weak D call TRBD1 (6 bases). V was cut by 8 bases and J by 6 bases, with 23 bases left in between. The CDR3 is 16 amino acids. The CDR3 region is CASSSTQGRKRNEQFF. Written as DNA, the CDR3 is TGTGCCAGCTCATCCACACAGGGACGGAAGCGCAATGAGCAGTTCTTC.

This clonotype has ten or more counts. This chain connects TRBV12-3 or TRBV12-4 to TRBJ1-1; D is uncertain. The ends were cut back, 3 bases at V and 5 bases at J, with 10 bases in the middle. This CDR3 has 13 amino acids. CDR3 amino acids: CASSFRVGTEAFF. The CDR3 region has the DNA TGTGCCAGCAGTTTCCGGGTAGGGACTGAAGCTTTCTTT.

In its sample, this clonotype was seen many times. This CDR3 reads CASSQDEGTAYNEQFF. The CDR3 DNA sequence: TGCGCCAGCAGCCAAGATGAAGGGACGGCATACAATGAGCAGTTCTTC. The chain is built from TRBV4-3 and TRBJ2-1; D may correspond to TRBD1 or TRBD2 (5 bases each). CDR1 is LGHNA and CDR2 is YSLEER in the germline V gene. This CDR3 comprises 16 residues. V lost 0 bases to trimming and J lost 4 bases, with 13 bases between them.

This clonotype appeared a few times. The rearrangement links TRBV6-6 to TRBJ2-1; maybe TRBD2 (5 bases). The V gene's germline CDR1 is MNHNY and CDR2 SVGAGI (reference sequence). Trimming left V 2 bases short and J 6 bases short, with 17 bases between. The CDR3 runs to 16 residues. CDR3 bases: TGTGCCAGCAGTTACGTGCCCGGGGATTGGGCCAATGAGCAGTTCTTC. Protein: CASSYVPGDWANEQFF.

This clonotype was observed a few times. V is TRBV9 and J is TRBJ1-1; D ambiguous. V was trimmed by 4 bases and J by 0 bases, leaving 7 bases between them. The V gene's germline CDR1 is SGDLS and CDR2 YYNGEE. The length of the CDR3 is 13 residues. The CDR3 DNA is TGTGCCAGCAGCCACGACTTGAACACTGAAGCTTTCTTT. This translates into CASSHDLNTEAFF.

The CDR3 nucleotides are TGCGCCAGCAGTGACGCAGGGGGGAATTCCTACGAGCAGTACTTC. Protein sequence: CASSDAGGNSYEQYF. The V and J genes are TRBV10-2 and TRBJ2-7; D perhaps matches TRBD1 (7 bases). Trimming pared 3 bases from V and 1 base from J, leaving 13 bases between. This CDR3 has 15 residues. Germline lookup yields CDR1 WSHSY and CDR2 SAAADI.

The table lists this clonotype with many counts. V gene TRBV29-1 combines with J gene TRBJ2-1, with 12 nucleotides matching TRBD2. Germline-derived CDR1 and CDR2 are SQVTM and ANQGSEA. Germline trimming cut 6 bases from V and 6 bases from J; bases unmatched to any gene: 6. There are 14 residues in the CDR3. The CDR3 sequence: CSVRGLAGSNEQFF. For the CDR3, the DNA is TGCAGCGTACGCGGACTAGCGGGGAGCAATGAGCAGTTCTTC.

The chain links TRBV20-1 to TRBJ2-1, with TRBD2 identical over 14 bases. The germline CDR1 and CDR2 sequences are DFQATT and SNEGSKA (reference sequence). V shed 7 bases and J 6 bases; nucleotides not matched to a gene: 11. The CDR3 is 16 amino acids. CDR3 protein: CSDSSTSGGAFNEQFF. The CDR3 DNA reads as TGCAGTGACTCCTCGACTAGCGGGGGGGCCTTCAATGAGCAGTTCTTC.